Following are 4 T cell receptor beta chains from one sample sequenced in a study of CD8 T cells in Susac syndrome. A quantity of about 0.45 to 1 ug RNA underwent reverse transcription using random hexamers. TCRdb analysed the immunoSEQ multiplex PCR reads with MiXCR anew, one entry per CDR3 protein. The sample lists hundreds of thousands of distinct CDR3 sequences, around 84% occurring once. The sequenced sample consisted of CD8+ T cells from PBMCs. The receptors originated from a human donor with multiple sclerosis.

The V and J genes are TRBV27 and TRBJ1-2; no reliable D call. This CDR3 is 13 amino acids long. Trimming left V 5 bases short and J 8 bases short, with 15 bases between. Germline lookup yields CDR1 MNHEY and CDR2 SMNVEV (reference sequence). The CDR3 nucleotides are TGTGCCAGCAGTCCCCGGACGTCGTTGGGCTACACCTTC. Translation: CASSPRTSLGYTF.

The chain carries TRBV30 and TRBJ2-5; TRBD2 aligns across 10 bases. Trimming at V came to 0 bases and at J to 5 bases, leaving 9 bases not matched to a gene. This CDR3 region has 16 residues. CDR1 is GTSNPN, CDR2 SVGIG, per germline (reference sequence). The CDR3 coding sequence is TGTGCCTGGAGTGTCCCTAGCGGGAGCCCGTTGGAGACCCAGTACTTC. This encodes CAWSVPSGSPLETQYF.

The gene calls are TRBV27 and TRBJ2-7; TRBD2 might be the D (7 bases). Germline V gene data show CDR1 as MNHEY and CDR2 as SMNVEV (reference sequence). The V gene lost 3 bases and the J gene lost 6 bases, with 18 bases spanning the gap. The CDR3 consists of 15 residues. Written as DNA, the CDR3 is TGTGCCAGCAGTTTGGTGCTAGGGGGGGCGGTCGAGCAGTACTTC. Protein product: CASSLVLGGAVEQYF.

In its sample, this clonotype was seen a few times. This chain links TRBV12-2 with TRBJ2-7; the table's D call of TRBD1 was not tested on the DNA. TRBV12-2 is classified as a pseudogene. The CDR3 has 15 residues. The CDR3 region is CASRLVGTEVSEQYF. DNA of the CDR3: TGTGCAAGTCGCTTAGTCGGGACAGAGGTGAGCGAGCAGTACTTC.